One T cell receptor (beta chain) is described in this entry. This clone is described as large (0.1 to 1%). The target of this receptor is not known. Per-base quality was not reported, and no clone a single base away is much larger than it. The TCR beta locus was amplified and sequenced with the immunoSEQ assay, yielding bulk TCR Vbeta CDR3 data. In the paper's pipeline: Non-productive CDR3s, sequences shorter than 7 amino acids, and those not starting with C or ending with F/W were excluded. Only specimens with at least 1000 reads were analysed, and clonotypes were defined at the amino acid level. Clonality was computed as 1 minus Pielou's evenness. To equalize library sizes, abundance-weighted random subsampling with replacement was performed and repeated 100 times so that 95% confidence intervals could be reported. The Morisita overlap index was used to quantify repertoire overlap, and the top 40 clones in each specimen were examined for overlap with the irAE. The table comes from immuneACCESS by way of TCRdb, which keeps in-frame sequences with V and J called. Part of the clones is missing from these tables; in studies checked, under half for an unresolved V gene and the rest for unknown reasons. V and J calls and clone size are those listed in that table; D and trimming were worked out from the DNA. The table for this sample lists about 4,300 clones; around 80% of them were counted only once. The ten top clones hold over 20% of the sample.

According to the study, the label for this sample's treatment or condition signals: nivolumab (PD-1 blockade) given before sampling. The DNeasy Blood and Tissue Kit was used to extract DNA from formalin-fixed paraffin-embedded specimens. This entry comes from a study of T cells in tumors and immune-related adverse events (dated by TCRdb to about 2021). V lost 8 bases and J lost 7 bases, and the count of bases not matched to a germline gene is 4. According to the germline V gene (reference sequence), CDR1 reads LNHDA and CDR2 reads SQIVND. The CDR3, from cysteine to phenylalanine, totals 14 residues. The entry retains the CDR3 DNA only, 42 bases that are in frame from base 1.

This material consisted of skin tissue, taken from a patient treated with anti-PD-1 therapy. This sequence was found in a female donor with metastatic renal cell carcinoma. The receptor chain draws on TRBV19 and TRBJ1-6, and TRBD1 matches 11 of the central bases. The CDR3 region reads CASADRGQNSPLHF. DNA sequence: TGTGCCAGTGCGGACAGGGGGCAAAATTCACCCCTCCACTTT.